This T cell receptor beta chain appears in the sequencing data of a study of shared clonotypes between healthy human individuals. Sequencing used immunoSEQ multiplex PCR; TCRdb keeps in-frame clones, though not all of them. The sample includes some 2,100,000 clones, around 95% of them seen just once. Turning to this clone: Its cognate antigen is unknown.

Study results and limitations: Larger estimated richness was generally recorded for naive subsets relative to memory subsets.

The receptor's source is a man younger than 30 in good health. Sample: naive CD4+ T cells sorted from blood. Stated subset: CD45RA+ positively selected.

CDR3 coding DNA: TGTGCCAGCAGCTACAGGGGGCCGGGTTTTACAGATACGCAGTATTTT. Residues: CASSYRGPGFTDTQYF. This chain uses TRBV5-6 with TRBJ2-3, with 9 bases fitting TRBD1. This CDR3 has 16 residues. The ends lost 3 bases at V and 3 bases at J; junction bases unmatched: 8. Germline V gene lookup returns CDR1 SGHDT and CDR2 YYEEEE.